Listed below are T cell receptor beta chains from one sample, sequenced in a study of T-cell reconstitution after alpha-beta-depleted transplantation in children. TCRdb fed the PCR reads into MiXCR, producing one record per CDR3 protein. The sample lists roughly 100,000 distinct CDR3 sequences, roughly 7.2% occurring once. Sample: PBMCs, taken before TCRalphabeta/CD19-depleted stem cell transplant. These receptors all come from a boy aged 2 to 10 with acute lymphoblastic leukemia, due to receive a stem cell transplant. The CDR3 runs from the conserved cysteine through the conserved F or W. The D gene is left open where the match is weak. Clone size is given for some rows only: seen once, a few or many times, or a class if the clone is expanded.

v_call	clone_size	d_call	cdr3_length	j_call	cdr3_aa	cdr3_nt
TRBV27	many	TRBD1	15	TRBJ1-5	CASRAGTEINQPQHF	TGTGCCAGCAGGGCCGGGACAGAGATCAATCAGCCCCAGCATTTT
TRBV12-3/TRBV12-4	many	TRBD2	15	TRBJ2-3	CASSLSSGSTDTQYF	TGTGCCAGCAGTTTATCTAGCGGAAGCACAGATACGCAGTATTTT
TRBV7-9	many	-	14	TRBJ1-5	CASSPGADWTPQHF	TGTGCCAGCAGCCCAGGAGCAGACTGGACGCCCCAGCATTTT
TRBV27	many	TRBD1	15	TRBJ1-2	CASSPQDRVSYGYTF	TGTGCCAGCAGTCCCCAGGACAGGGTGAGCTATGGCTACACCTTC
TRBV6-2/TRBV6-3	few	TRBD1	16	TRBJ2-4	CATYTRDRGTKNIQYF	TGTGCCACCTACACACGGGACAGGGGTACCAAAAACATTCAGTACTTC
TRBV6-1	-	-	16	TRBJ2-1	CASTQGSGDHYNEQFF	TGTGCCAGCACCCAAGGTTCCGGGGACCACTACAATGAGCAGTTCTTC
TRBV20-1	-	-	14	TRBJ2-7	CSARDGPRGYEQYF	TGCAGTGCTAGAGATGGGCCAAGAGGCTACGAGCAGTACTTC
TRBV7-6	-	-	17	TRBJ1-2	CASSLAEGQGYNYGYTF	TGTGCCAGCAGCTTAGCGGAGGGGCAGGGGTACAACTATGGCTACACCTTC
TRBV7-9	many	-	10	TRBJ2-2	CSLEAGELFF	TGTTCTCTCGAAGCCGGGGAGCTGTTTTTT
TRBV18	few	TRBD1	12	TRBJ1-2	CASSGTGGGYTF	TGTGCCAGCTCCGGTACAGGGGGTGGCTACACCTTC
TRBV5-5	few	TRBD2	15	TRBJ2-1	CASSFLAGSYNEQFF	TGTGCCAGCAGCTTTCTAGCGGGTTCCTACAATGAGCAGTTCTTC
TRBV5-1	few	TRBD1	18	TRBJ1-6	CASSADPATTGGHSPLHF	TGCGCCAGCAGCGCCGACCCGGCGACGACAGGGGGACATTCACCCCTCCACTTT
TRBV5-1	few	TRBD1	18	TRBJ1-1	CASSLTGDSSLMGTEAFF	TGCGCCAGCAGCTTGACGGGGGACAGCTCCCTCATGGGGACTGAAGCTTTCTTT
TRBV28	many	-	13	TRBJ2-7	CASSLQGQLEQYF	TGTGCCAGCAGTTTACAGGGTCAACTCGAGCAGTACTTC
TRBV12-3/TRBV12-4	-	-	15	TRBJ2-7	CASSVGGGLSYEQYF	TGTGCCAGCAGTGTTGGAGGGGGCCTCTCCTACGAGCAGTACTTC
TRBV3-1	few	TRBD2	17	TRBJ2-2	CASSRTSGEVDTGELFF	TGTGCCAGCTCCCGGACTAGCGGGGAAGTCGACACCGGGGAGCTGTTTTTT
TRBV18	few	TRBD2	14	TRBJ2-7	CASSKRGPPYEQYF	TGTGCCAGCTCAAAGCGGGGGCCTCCCTACGAGCAGTACTTC
TRBV15	few	TRBD1	16	TRBJ2-3	CATSTRDRGIADTQYF	TGTGCCACCAGCACGCGGGACAGGGGAATAGCGGATACGCAGTATTTT
TRBV20-1	many	-	12	TRBJ2-7	CSASGGTYEQYF	TGCAGTGCTAGTGGCGGGACCTACGAGCAGTACTTC
TRBV20-1	many	-	17	TRBJ2-5	CSAIIRGVGGNQETQYF	TGCAGTGCTATTATCCGCGGGGTCGGAGGCAACCAAGAGACCCAGTACTTC
TRBV4-1	-	-	14	TRBJ2-7	CASSQRQLDYEQYF	TGCGCCAGCAGCCAACGCCAACTAGACTACGAGCAGTACTTC
TRBV7-9	-	-	15	TRBJ2-7	CASSVFGDGPYEQYF	TGTGCCAGCAGTGTCTTCGGTGACGGACCCTACGAGCAGTACTTC
TRBV20-1	few	TRBD1	13	TRBJ1-1	CSAYPGTGVVAFF	TGCAGTGCTTACCCCGGGACAGGGGTGGTGGCTTTCTTT
TRBV10-3	-	-	14	TRBJ2-7	CAISESGQRYEQYF	TGTGCCATCAGTGAGTCAGGACAACGCTACGAGCAGTACTTC
TRBV11-2	few	-	16	TRBJ1-2	CASSLDPSVNRVAYTF	TGTGCCAGCAGCTTAGATCCAAGTGTAAACCGGGTTGCCTACACCTTC
TRBV20-1	-	-	16	TRBJ2-5	CSATHTQGPQQETQYF	TGCAGTGCTACCCATACTCAGGGACCCCAACAAGAGACCCAGTACTTC
TRBV12-3/TRBV12-4	large	-	14	TRBJ2-5	CASSRDQRQETQYF	TGTGCCAGCAGCCGAGACCAGAGACAAGAGACCCAGTACTTC
TRBV12-3/TRBV12-4	-	-	14	TRBJ2-7	CASSLRSGAKEQYF	TGTGCCAGCAGTTTAAGATCAGGGGCGAAAGAGCAGTACTTC
TRBV11-2	-	-	14	TRBJ1-5	CASSLVPGTQPQHF	TGTGCCAGCAGCTTAGTTCCGGGTACCCAGCCCCAGCATTTT
TRBV9	few	-	15	TRBJ1-5	CASSPRGAGNQPQHF	TGTGCCAGCAGCCCGCGGGGGGCTGGCAATCAGCCCCAGCATTTT
TRBV11-2	-	TRBD2	15	TRBJ2-1	CASSMGPSGRNEQFF	TGTGCCAGCAGCATGGGACCTAGCGGCCGAAATGAGCAGTTCTTC
TRBV20-1	few	TRBD2	16	TRBJ2-1	CSARGGPSGEYNEQFF	TGCAGTGCTAGAGGAGGCCCTAGCGGGGAGTACAATGAGCAGTTCTTC